In this sample, the clone carrying this T cell receptor (beta chain) turned up many times. The entry originates in a study of T-cell reconstitution after alpha-beta-depleted transplantation in children. Researchers prepared the TCRbeta library using unique molecular identifiers, the study reports. TCRdb re-called the PCR reads through MiXCR, storing one row per CDR3 protein. The table includes about 460,000 distinct CDR3 sequences, around 12% detected once. The TCR comes from a human donor who donated a stem cell graft to a child with combined immunodeficiency. Source: PBMCs from the stem cell graft donor, taken from the stem cell graft.

CDR3 loop: CAISDGGLGSSFSYNEQFF. Here the CDR3 DNA reads TGTGCCATCAGTGATGGGGGCTTGGGGAGCTCGTTCTCCTACAATGAGCAGTTCTTC. The chain couples TRBV10-3 to TRBJ2-1; possible D gene TRBD1, 6 bases. CDR1 and CDR2 (germline): ENHRY, SYGVKD. CDR3 length: 19 amino acids. The V end lost 3 bases, the J end lost 0 bases, and 21 bases lay between the germline ends.